In this sample, the clone carrying this T cell receptor beta chain turned up a few times. What it recognizes is unknown. Breast cancer patients provided tissue from their axillary draining lymph nodes. The data are from a study of breast tumors, draining lymph nodes, adjacent tissues. Regarding the study as a whole: Luminal-like breast cancer showed significantly greater tumor-nontumor repertoire similarity than basal-like breast cancer did. That most tumor T cells come from lymph nodes remained unproven. Data fit most tumor T cells coming from lymph node, expanding in tumor.

One entry per CDR3 protein, called by TCRdb with MiXCR from the multiplex PCR reads. The sample contains some 130,000 distinct CDR3 sequences, 15% to 20% of which appear only once. CDR1 and CDR2 from the germline V gene are MNHEY and SMNVEV (reference sequence). This CDR3 has 15 amino acids. Trimming cost V 7 bases and J 4 bases; bases outside gene matches: 4. This TCR derives from a female donor with breast cancer. Some clones in this sample may be carry-over from other donors' samples. Sequencing was performed on axillary lymph node tissue. The V call is TRBV27, the J call TRBJ2-5, with 15 bases lining up with TRBD2. CDR3 protein: CASKQGLAGGETQYF. The DNA for the CDR3 is TGTGCCAGCAAACAGGGACTAGCGGGAGGAGAGACCCAGTACTTC.